The 12 T cell receptor beta chains given below trace back to one sample, sequenced in a study of CD8+CD57+ T cells in acquired aplastic anemia. All sequencing subjects had displayed CD8+CD57+ cell expansion on flow cytometry. Profiles of TCR beta VDJ and CDR3 were generated from a genomic DNA template. TCRdb itself ran the reads through MiXCR, one entry per CDR3 protein. The table records more than 150,000 distinct CDR3 sequences, under 50% of them present only once. Material: sorted CD4+, CD8+, or CD8+CD57+ T cells (not recorded which) from PBMCs. These TCRs come from a human donor with aplastic anemia.

This clonotype was counted between two and nine times. One end of the junction is discordant with germline, which a read error may explain. The chain has TRBV6-1 and TRBJ2-3; possibly TRBD2 for D (7 bases). Looked up from germline, CDR1 is MNHNS and CDR2 is SASEGT. This CDR3 comprises 14 residues. CDR3 protein: CAGSGGALLDTQYF. CDR3 nucleotide sequence: TGTGCCGGCAGTGGGGGGGCCCTACTAGATACGCAGTATTTT.

The gene calls are TRBV14 and TRBJ1-1, with D unresolved. V lost 5 bases, J lost 4 bases, and 11 bases lay in between. Germline CDR1 SGHDN, CDR2 FVKESK. The CDR3 runs to 13 residues. For the CDR3, the DNA is TGTGCCAGCAGCGTAGAAGGGTTCACTGAAGCTTTCTTT. Amino acid sequence: CASSVEGFTEAFF.

The rearrangement uses TRBV20-1 and TRBJ2-3, with TRBD2 matching over 11 bases. The CDR3 length is 14 residues. Germline trimming cut 6 bases from V and 0 bases from J; bases unmatched to any gene: 2. Germline CDR1 is DFQATT and CDR2 is SNEGSKA (reference sequence). CDR3 region: CSARTSGSTDTQYF. The CDR3 coding sequence is TGCAGTGCGCGGACTAGCGGGAGCACAGATACGCAGTATTTT.

CDR3 sequence reads: CATSDLLSDPGTDTQYF. Written as DNA, the CDR3 is TGTGCCACCAGTGACCTGCTAAGTGATCCAGGCACAGATACGCAGTATTTT. The chain joins TRBV24-1 to TRBJ2-3; D remains unclear. V was pared by 4 bases and J by 1 base, with 17 bases between. Germline loops: CDR1 KGHDR, CDR2 SFDVKD. This CDR3 spans 17 amino acids.

V is TRBV6-1 and J is TRBJ2-5, with 15 bases that match TRBD2. Trimming took 6 bases from V and 2 from J; bases not matched to a gene: 4. This CDR3 spans 16 amino acids. CDR1 and CDR2 from the germline V gene are MNHNS and SASEGT. As DNA, the CDR3 is TGTGCCAGCAGATCCGGGACTAGCGGGGGGCAAGAGACCCAGTACTTC. Translation: CASRSGTSGGQETQYF.

This clonotype was counted a few times. The chain couples TRBV20-1 to TRBJ1-6; perhaps TRBD1 as D (6 bases). Looked up from germline, CDR1 is DFQATT and CDR2 is SNEGSKA (reference sequence). CDR3 length: 14 amino acids. Trimming stripped 1 base from V and 10 bases from J, with 14 bases between. CDR3 coding DNA: TGCAGTGCTAGAGTCGCGACAGGCCTGTCACCCCTCCACTTT. Protein sequence: CSARVATGLSPLHF.

The chain is built from TRBV15 and TRBJ2-5; D is tentatively TRBD1 or TRBD2 (5 bases each). This CDR3 is built from 15 residues. Germline CDR1 reads LNHNV; CDR2 reads YYDKDF (reference sequence). The V gene lost 0 bases and the J gene lost 2 bases, with 10 bases spanning the gap. The DNA for the CDR3 is TGTGCCACCAGCAGAGATTTGGGGGTACAAGAGACCCAGTACTTC. Translating gives CATSRDLGVQETQYF.

This clonotype was counted only a few times. The V and J genes are TRBV7-8 and TRBJ2-3; 7 positions match TRBD2. The CDR3 has 14 amino acids. V shed 5 bases and J 4 bases; nucleotides not matched to a gene: 6. Germline CDR1 reads SGHVS; CDR2 reads FQNEAQ. CDR3 in amino acids: CASSTRLASDTQYF. CDR3 bases: TGTGCCAGCAGCACACGACTAGCATCAGATACGCAGTATTTT.

At least ten counts were recorded for this clonotype. The genes are TRBV12-3 or TRBV12-4 and TRBJ1-1; 7 positions match TRBD1. V lost 6 bases to trimming and J lost 7 bases; unmatched junction nucleotides: 11. The CDR3 has 14 residues. CDR3 loop: CASSRGQPLLEAFF. The CDR3 DNA reads as TGTGCCAGCAGCCGGGGACAGCCATTACTTGAAGCTTTCTTT.

In this sample, this clonotype turned up many times. This chain links TRBV25-1 with TRBJ1-5; D is possibly TRBD1 (5 bases). Germline CDR1 MGHDK, CDR2 SYGVNS. V lost 8 bases to trimming and J lost 6 bases, with 11 bases between them. CDR3 length: 12 amino acids. The CDR3 spells CASSRGLQPQHF. In nucleotides, the CDR3 is TGTGCCAGCTCTCGGGGACTTCAGCCCCAGCATTTT.

This clonotype appeared many times. The chain uses TRBV12-3 or TRBV12-4 and TRBJ2-2; 11 nucleotides match TRBD1. The V and J ends lost 8 bases and 6 bases, in that order; junction bases with no gene match: 11. This CDR3 is built from 16 residues. The CDR3: CASGRDRGSASGELFF. The CDR3, as DNA: TGTGCCAGCGGCCGGGACAGGGGGTCGGCGTCCGGGGAGCTGTTTTTT.

This chain uses TRBV10-3 with TRBJ1-1; TRBD1 might be the D (5 bases). In germline, CDR1 is ENHRY, CDR2 SYGVKD. V was cut by 6 bases and J by 8 bases, with 25 bases left in between. There are 16 residues in the CDR3. For the CDR3, the DNA is TGTGCCATCAGCCCTTCACATGGGGCGAAGTTAAGGGAAGCTTTCTTT. Amino acid sequence: CAISPSHGAKLREAFF.